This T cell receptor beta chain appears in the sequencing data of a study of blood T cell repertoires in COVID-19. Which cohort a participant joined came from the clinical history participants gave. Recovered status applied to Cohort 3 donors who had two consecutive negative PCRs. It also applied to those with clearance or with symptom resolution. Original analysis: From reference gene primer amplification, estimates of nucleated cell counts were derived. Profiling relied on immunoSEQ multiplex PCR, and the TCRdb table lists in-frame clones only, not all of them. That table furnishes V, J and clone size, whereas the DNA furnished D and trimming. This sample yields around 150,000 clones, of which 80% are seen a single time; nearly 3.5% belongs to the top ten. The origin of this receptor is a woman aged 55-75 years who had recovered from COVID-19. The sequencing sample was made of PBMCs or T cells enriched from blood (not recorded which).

CDR3 loop: CASSWRDRTNYGYTF. The CDR3 DNA sequence: TGTGCCAGCAGTTGGCGGGACAGAACTAACTATGGCTACACCTTC. The chain links TRBV6-5 to TRBJ1-2, with 7 bases lining up with TRBD1. Trimming removed 4 bases from V and 0 bases from J; junction bases left unmatched: 5. This CDR3 region has 15 residues. Germline values: CDR1 MNHEY, CDR2 SVGAGI.